The 8 T cell receptor beta chains given below trace back to one sample, sequenced in a study of blood T cell repertoires in COVID-19. The assay was immunoSEQ multiplex PCR, and TCRdb's table has in-frame clones only and misses some. The repertoire has around 220,000 clones, over 80% of them found once; the top ten carry 6.8%. Material for sequencing was PBMCs or T cells enriched from blood (not recorded which). These receptors all stem from a woman between 40 and 55 years old who had recovered from COVID-19.

This chain connects TRBV10-2 to TRBJ2-1; 11 bases map to TRBD2. There are 16 residues in the CDR3. Trimming took 6 bases from V and 7 from J; bases not matched to a gene: 11. CDR1 and CDR2 from the germline V gene are WSHSY and SAAADI. The CDR3, as DNA: TGCGCCAGCAGAATGGGGACTAGCGGACTTAAGAATGAGCAGTTCTTC. This codes for CASRMGTSGLKNEQFF.

The J gene is TRBJ2-3, the V gene TRBV5-4; 11 nucleotides match TRBD2. The germline V gene has CDR1 SGHNT and CDR2 YYREEE (reference sequence). This CDR3 spans 16 amino acids. The ends lost 4 bases at V and 6 bases at J; junction bases unmatched: 10. The CDR3 nucleotides read TGTGCCAGCAGCGCCGGGACTAGCGGTATCATGGATACGCAGTATTTT. Its translation is CASSAGTSGIMDTQYF.

The CDR3 DNA reads TGTGCCAGCAGTTCTAGCGGACAACACAATGAGCAGTTCTTC. Translated, it gives CASSSSGQHNEQFF. The chain has TRBV6-2 or TRBV6-3 and TRBJ2-1, with 7 bases matching TRBD2. CDR3 length: 14 residues. With 4 bases clipped from V and 5 bases from J, the junction kept 5 bases outside the gene matches. The germline V gene has CDR1 MNHEY and CDR2 SVGEGT.

The J gene is TRBJ2-1, the V gene TRBV5-6; perhaps TRBD1 as D (6 bases). This CDR3 spans 15 amino acids. Trimming took 0 bases from V and 4 from J, leaving 11 bases between them. Germline V gene lookup returns CDR1 SGHDT and CDR2 YYEEEE. CDR3 coding DNA: TGTGCCAGCAGCTTGGACAGGGAGATTTACAATGAGCAGTTCTTC. This encodes CASSLDREIYNEQFF.

The V and J genes are TRBV6-2 or TRBV6-3 and TRBJ2-7, with D hard to call. V lost 5 bases and J lost 4, with 9 bases in between. Looked up from germline, CDR1 is MNHEY and CDR2 is SVGEGT. The CDR3 sequence is 12 residues long. CDR3 nucleotide sequence: TGTGCCAGCAGTACACCGACTTACGAGCAGTACTTC. Translating it yields CASSTPTYEQYF.

The J gene is TRBJ2-5, the V gene TRBV5-1, with TRBD2 as a possible D gene (6 bases). Germline loops: CDR1 SGHRS, CDR2 YFSETQ. This CDR3 contains 15 residues. V was cut by 0 bases and J by 5 bases, with 14 bases left in between. CDR3: CASSLARRAVETQYF. CDR3 coding DNA: TGCGCCAGCAGCTTGGCCAGGAGGGCGGTTGAGACCCAGTACTTC. The full variable domain, in which reference TRBV5-1 and TRBJ2-5 provide the parts outside the CDR3, is KAGVTQTPRYLIKTRGQQVTLSCSPISGHRSVSWYQQTPGQGLQFLFEYFSETQRNKGNFPGRFSGRQFSNSRSEMNVSTLELGDSALYLCASSLARRAVETQYFGPGTRLLVL.

The gene calls are TRBV4-3 and TRBJ2-3, with TRBD2 as a possible D gene (5 bases). The CDR3 totals 16 residues. The germline V and J ends were trimmed by 2 bases and 4 bases, with 16 bases remaining between them. Per germline, CDR1 LGHNA and CDR2 YSLEER. The CDR3 sequence is CASSQNRGLAPDTQYF. Written as DNA, the CDR3 is TGCGCCAGCAGCCAAAATCGCGGGTTGGCGCCAGATACGCAGTATTTT.

This clone was seen a single time. The chain couples TRBV7-9 to TRBJ2-3; D unclear. V gave up 5 bases and J gave up 1 base, with 13 bases separating them. The CDR3 runs 15 residues. CDR1 and CDR2 (germline): SEHNR, FQNEAQ (reference sequence). The CDR3 coding sequence is TGTGCCAGCAGCACCGGGTCCGACCGCACAGATACGCAGTATTTT. Amino acids: CASSTGSDRTDTQYF.